This TCR beta chain comes out of a study of regulatory T cells in long-lasting Graves disease. CDR3 regions were amplified by Arm-PCR using iRepertoire HTBI primers to build TCR beta libraries. In the authors' methods: Around 59 TRBV and roughly 15 TRBJ segments were identified across samples. TCRdb passed the multiplex PCR reads through MiXCR, listing each CDR3 protein once. The V and J calls and clone size are TCRdb's, not the authors'. The sample lists around 420,000 distinct CDR3 sequences, about 14% seen once, with 22% in the top ten. Time point noted: newly diagnosed GD, antithyroid drugs for less than 3 months. There was RNA extracted from PBMCs, and the TCR library was made from it. This clonotype has at least ten counts. Antigen specificity is unknown. The J segment lost 8 bases and the V segment lost 3 bases, leaving 14 bases of the junction unmatched. The germline gives CDR1 LGHDT, CDR2 YNNKEL (reference sequence). The CDR3 is 17 amino acids.

Findings and caveats of the study: Whereas 966 public clonotypes were shared by new patients, persistent patients shared more, at around 2,700.

This chain links TRBV3-1 with TRBJ2-1, with TRBD2 matching over 9 bases. This receptor was taken from a female donor with Graves disease. Sequencing was performed on peripheral blood mononuclear cells (PBMCs), taken at new diagnosis, from a patient treated with antithyroid drugs. The CDR3 sequence is CASSHRFTSGQGDEQFF. In DNA, the CDR3 is TGTGCCAGCAGCCACCGTTTTACTAGCGGGCAAGGCGATGAGCAGTTCTTC.